This T cell receptor (beta chain) was captured by sequencing in a study of blood T cell repertoires in COVID-19. The overall study: The samples span acute and convalescent COVID-19 from the United States, Italy and Spain. The cDNA or gDNA used as material had been derived from T cells, B-cell-depleted T cells, or PBMCs.

Per the authors' pipeline: Cell counts per sample came from amplifying reference gene primers. Sequenced by immunoSEQ multiplex PCR; TCRdb stores in-frame clones only, minus some. The V and J calls and clone size come from that table; D and trimming were worked out from the DNA. This sample has 360,000 or so clones, with approximately 89% found just once. Seattle patient enrollment occurred during active infection, with longitudinal follow-up thereafter. Unmatched junction bases numbered 11, after V lost 7 bases and J lost 3 bases. The length of the CDR3 is 17 residues. Germline CDR1 MDHEN, CDR2 SYDVKM.

The chain employs TRBV28 and TRBJ1-4, with TRBD1 identical over 10 bases. Material for sequencing was peripheral blood. This clonotype was sampled from a woman aged 60-75 years with COVID-19, enrolled during active disease. CDR3 protein: CASISGTGVRANEKLFF. As DNA, the CDR3 is TGTGCCAGCATCTCCGGGACAGGGGTTCGTGCTAATGAAAAACTGTTTTTT.